This T cell receptor (beta chain) stems from a study of CD8 T cells in Susac syndrome. RNA, at roughly 0.5 to 1 ug, was reverse transcribed with random hexamers. In TCRdb, the immunoSEQ multiplex PCR reads were re-called with MiXCR into one record per CDR3 protein. The table records 100,000 to 150,000 distinct CDR3 sequences, approximately 93% of them present only once. Germline loops: CDR1 SNHLY, CDR2 FYNNEI. CDR3 size: 14 residues. The junction had 14 bases not matched to a gene; V was cut back by 4 bases and J by 15 bases. This chain connects TRBV2 to TRBJ2-1; 8 bases are a match to TRBD2. The TCR originated in a human donor with multiple sclerosis. Material: CD8+ T cells from PBMCs. The CDR3 spells CASSVFEREYSLFF. CDR3 coding DNA: TGTGCCAGCAGTGTTTTCGAGCGGGAGTACAGCCTGTTCTTC.